The 10 T cell receptor beta chains below were found in one sample sequenced in a study of vaccination and CD4 T cells after COVID-19. Scientists ran DNA taken from cultured CD4+ T cells through the Oncomine TCR Beta short-read assay for sequencing. Each CDR3 protein gets one entry after TCRdb re-called the PCR reads with MiXCR. Here the sample spans over 10,000 distinct CDR3 sequences, about 57% being singletons. No antigens are known for them. Treatment denoted: approximately nine-day PBMC culture with coronavirus spike peptide pools or control peptides (ViraFEST assay). Sequencing was carried out using CD4+ T cells from blood, cultured in vitro. These receptors originate from a human donor who had recovered from COVID-19.

The CDR3 here is CSPPPGDRGYTF. CDR3 coding DNA: TGCAGCCCGCCCCCCGGGGATCGCGGCTACACCTTC. V is TRBV20-1 and J is TRBJ1-2; D gene uncertain. Germline CDR1 is DFQATT and CDR2 is SNEGSKA (reference sequence). This CDR3 is 12 amino acids long.

This chain uses TRBV11-3 with TRBJ1-1, with D possibly matching TRBD1 (5 bases). V dropped 3 bases and J dropped 4 bases, with 9 bases sitting between them. The germline CDR1 and CDR2 sequences are SGHNT and YENEEA. The CDR3 covers 13 residues. The CDR3 nucleotides read TGTGCCAGCAGCTTGCCTGGGACCACTGAAGCTTTCTTT. It is translated as CASSLPGTTEAFF.

The gene calls are TRBV12-3 or TRBV12-4 and TRBJ2-7; no clear D gene. CDR3 length: 14 residues. V was pared by 6 bases and J by 0 bases, with 12 bases between. The CDR3 spells CASRPGRSSYEQYF. CDR3 nucleotide sequence: TGTGCCAGCAGACCCGGACGGAGCTCCTACGAGCAGTACTTC.

V is TRBV7-2 and J is TRBJ1-1, with 7 bases fitting TRBD1. J was trimmed by 6 bases and V by 6 bases; bases with no gene match: 10. CDR3 length: 14 residues. Germline V gene data show CDR1 as SGHTA and CDR2 as FQGNSA. The CDR3 DNA is TGTGCCAGCAGGCCCTACGACAGGGCTTCTGAAGCTTTCTTT. This codes for CASRPYDRASEAFF.

The J gene is TRBJ1-5, the V gene TRBV19; maybe TRBD1 (5 bases). The germline V gene encodes CDR1 LNHDA and CDR2 SQIVND (reference sequence). V was trimmed by 5 bases and J by 8 bases, leaving 31 bases between them. CDR3 size: 19 residues. CDR3 bases: TGTGCCAGTAGTCCGGGGGAGGGTTCAGGGAGGGTATATCGGAAGCCCCAGCATTTT. Translation gives CASSPGEGSGRVYRKPQHF. Full variable domain (remainder filled in from reference TRBV19 and TRBJ1-5): DGGITQSPKYLFRKEGQNVTLSCEQNLNHDAMYWYRQDPGQGLRLIYYSQIVNDFQKGDIAEGYSVSREKKESFPLTVTSAQKNPTAFYLCASSPGEGSGRVYRKPQHFGDGTRLSIL.

The sample holds a few counts of this clonotype. V usage is TRBV27 and J usage is TRBJ1-6; tentative D call: TRBD1 (5 bases). The CDR3 extends over 15 amino acids. Germline assignment: CDR1 MNHEY and CDR2 SMNVEV (reference sequence). Trimming took 6 bases from V and 8 from J, leaving 17 bases between them. The CDR3 sequence is CASRASQGEYSPLHF. DNA for the CDR3: TGTGCCAGCAGGGCCTCCCAGGGAGAGTATTCACCCCTCCACTTT.

The CDR3 bases are TGTGCCAGCAGTTTTTCTTCGAGGTTTGGGGAGCTGTTTTTT. Residues: CASSFSSRFGELFF. V usage is TRBV12-3 or TRBV12-4 and J usage is TRBJ2-2; D uncertain. V was trimmed by 3 bases and J by 8 bases, leaving 13 bases between them. This CDR3 is 14 amino acids long.

The chain combines TRBV7-2 with TRBJ1-2; the D gene is possibly TRBD1 (6 bases). This CDR3 has 15 residues. The V end lost 5 bases, the J end lost 4 bases, and 17 bases lay between the germline ends. Germline V gene sequence: CDR1 SGHTA, CDR2 FQGNSA. CDR3: CASSPGLARGYGYTF. The DNA for the CDR3 is TGTGCCAGCAGCCCTGGTTTGGCCAGGGGCTATGGCTACACCTTC.

This clonotype appeared a few times. V is TRBV27 and J is TRBJ1-5; a weak D match, TRBD1 (5 bases). The V and J ends lost 7 bases and 7 bases respectively, with 23 bases between them. Germline V gene data show CDR1 as MNHEY and CDR2 as SMNVEV (reference sequence). CDR3 length equals 16 residues. CDR3 coding DNA: TGTGCCAGCACCAACCCCGACAGAAGCGTCACCCAGCCCCAGCATTTT. It yields the protein CASTNPDRSVTQPQHF.

The rearrangement joins TRBV7-2 to TRBJ1-5; D gene uncertain. Trimming took 5 bases from V and 4 from J, leaving 9 bases between them. From germline, CDR1 is SGHTA and CDR2 FQGNSA. The CDR3 is made up of 13 amino acids. The DNA for the CDR3 is TGTGCCAGCAGCGTAAGCAGGAATCAGCCCCAGCATTTT. Translated: CASSVSRNQPQHF. The full variable domain, with the rest looked up from reference TRBV7-2 and TRBJ1-5, is GAGVSQSPSNKVTEKGKDVELRCDPISGHTALYWYRQSLGQGLEFLIYFQGNSAPDKSGLPSDRFSAERTGGSVSTLTIQRTQQEDSAVYLCASSVSRNQPQHFGDGTRLSIL.